This T cell receptor (beta chain) emerged from a study of Tregs in tolerant kidney transplant recipients. Across the whole study: CFSE-labeled recipient PBMCs were cultured approximately 6 days with irradiated graft donor PBMCs, then FACS-sorted.

For this clone: Its antigen remains unknown.

The data were produced by immunoSEQ multiplex PCR, yet TCRdb's version contains in-frame clones alone and is incomplete. Among 6,500 to 10,000 clones, approximately 43% were seen once, and the ten largest hold roughly 5.7%. The CDR3 has 16 amino acids. The germline V gene encodes CDR1 SGHVS and CDR2 FQNEAQ. Trimming stripped 0 bases from V and 4 bases from J, with 13 bases between. Study-wide results and caveats: Activated donor B cell expansion appeared to reveal the most relevant donor-specific TCRbeta repertoire. Biological reproducibility was not directly addressed, but technical replication error appeared minimal. Findings come from small patient numbers and require larger validation.

Material for sequencing was CD4+ T cells from blood cultured with allogeneic cells. This rearrangement joins TRBV7-8 to TRBJ1-3, with D unclear. The clonotype originates from a human donor in good health. The CDR3 sequence is CASSLARLGEGNTIYF. Here the CDR3 DNA reads TGTGCCAGCAGCTTAGCGAGGTTGGGTGAAGGAAACACCATATATTTT.